The sequence of this TCR beta chain was determined in a study of blood T cell repertoires in COVID-19. The wider study: The United States, Italy and Spain supplied acute and convalescent COVID-19 samples.

This clone was detected only a few times. Germline V gene lookup returns CDR1 MDHEN and CDR2 SYDVKM. The junction had 15 bases not matched to a gene; V was cut back by 10 bases and J by 7 bases. This CDR3 spans 14 amino acids. Libraries were prepared by immunoSEQ multiplex PCR; TCRdb keeps only in-frame clonotypes and omits some of them. Of 150,000 to 200,000 clones in the sample, roughly 80% were seen once. The chain has TRBV28 and TRBJ2-7; TRBD1 matches 8 bases. This clonotype was sampled from a woman older than 75 with acute or convalescent COVID-19. Sequenced material: peripheral blood. The CDR3 region has the DNA TGTGCCACCAACCTACCGGGACAGGTCAGAGAGCAGTACTTC. It encodes CATNLPGQVREQYF.